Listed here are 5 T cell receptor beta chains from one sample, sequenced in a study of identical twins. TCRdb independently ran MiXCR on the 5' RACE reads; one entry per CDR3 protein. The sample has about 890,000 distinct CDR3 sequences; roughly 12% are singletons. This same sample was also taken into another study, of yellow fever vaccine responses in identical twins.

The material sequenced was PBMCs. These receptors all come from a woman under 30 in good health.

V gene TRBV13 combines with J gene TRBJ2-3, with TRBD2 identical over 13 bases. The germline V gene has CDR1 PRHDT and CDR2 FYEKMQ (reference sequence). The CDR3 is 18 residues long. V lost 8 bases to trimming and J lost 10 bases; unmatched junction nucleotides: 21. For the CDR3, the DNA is TGTGCCAGCTGTCCGTCCGGACTAGCGGGGGTCCCGCCTGGAGCGCAGTATTTT. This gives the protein CASCPSGLAGVPPGAQYF.

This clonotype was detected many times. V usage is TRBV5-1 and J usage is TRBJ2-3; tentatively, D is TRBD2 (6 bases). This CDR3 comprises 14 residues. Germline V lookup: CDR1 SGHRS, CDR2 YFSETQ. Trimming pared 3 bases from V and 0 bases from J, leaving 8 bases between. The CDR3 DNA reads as TGCGCCAGCAGCTCGGGACTCAGCACAGATACGCAGTATTTT. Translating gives CASSSGLSTDTQYF.

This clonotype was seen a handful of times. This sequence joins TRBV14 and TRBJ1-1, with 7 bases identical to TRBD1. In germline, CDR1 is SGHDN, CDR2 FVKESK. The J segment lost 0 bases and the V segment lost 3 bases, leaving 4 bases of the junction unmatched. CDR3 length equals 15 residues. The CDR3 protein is CASSQRTGVNTEAFF. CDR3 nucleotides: TGTGCCAGCAGCCAGAGGACAGGCGTGAACACTGAAGCTTTCTTT.

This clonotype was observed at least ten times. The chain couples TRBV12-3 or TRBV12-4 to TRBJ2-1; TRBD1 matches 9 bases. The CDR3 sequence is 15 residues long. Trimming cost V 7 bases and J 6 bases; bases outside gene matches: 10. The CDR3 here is CASTVTGTGSNEQFF. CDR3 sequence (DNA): TGTGCCAGCACCGTTACCGGGACAGGGAGCAATGAGCAGTTCTTC.

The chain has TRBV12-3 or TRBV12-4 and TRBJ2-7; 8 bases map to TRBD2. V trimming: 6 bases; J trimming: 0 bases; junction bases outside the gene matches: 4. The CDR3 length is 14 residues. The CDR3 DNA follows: TGTGCCAGCAGCGAACTAGCGGTCTCCTACGAGCAGTACTTC. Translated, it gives CASSELAVSYEQYF.